The 14 T cell receptor beta chains reported below all come from one sample, sequenced in a study of cytomegalovirus exposure and HLA in healthy donors. The PCR had 60 Vbeta and 13 Jbeta primers. TCRdb's copy holds only in-frame clones and misses some; the assay was immunoSEQ multiplex PCR. The sample consists of 75,000 to 90,000 clones, 10% of them appearing once. The specimen was PBMCs. The origin of the receptors is a man aged 60 to 69 in good health and CMV-seropositive.

This clone has more than one count but fewer than ten. The chain combines TRBV6-6 with TRBJ1-1; maybe TRBD1 (6 bases). The V end lost 2 bases, the J end lost 12 bases, and 19 bases lay between the germline ends. This CDR3 is built from 14 residues. The germline CDR1 and CDR2 sequences are MNHNY and SVGAGI (reference sequence). CDR3 loop: CASSYPARGGETFF. As DNA, the CDR3 is TGTGCCAGCAGTTACCCGGCCAGGGGCGGCGAGACTTTCTTT.

This chain connects TRBV5-1 to TRBJ2-1, with TRBD2 matching 9 bases. Germline CDR1 SGHRS, CDR2 YFSETQ. CDR3 length: 14 residues. V lost 4 bases, J lost 2 bases, and 1 base stayed unmatched. The CDR3 nucleotides are TGCGCCAGCAGCCGGACTAGCGCCTACAATGAGCAGTTCTTC. Its protein is CASSRTSAYNEQFF.

This clone has just a few counts. J is TRBJ2-7 and V is TRBV6-6; 7 bases agree with TRBD2. The CDR3 runs to 14 residues. Germline assignment: CDR1 MNHNY and CDR2 SVGAGI (reference sequence). V was pared by 7 bases and J by 1 base, with 7 bases of the junction left unmatched. Here the CDR3 reads CASNAGTKSYEQYF. CDR3 DNA sequence: TGTGCCAGCAACGCCGGGACTAAGTCCTACGAGCAGTACTTC.

Details on this clone: Other DNA sequences in this sample translate to the same CDR3. The chain combines TRBV6-6 with TRBJ1-2; TRBD1 matches at 7 bases. The CDR3 sequence is 9 residues long. Losses at the gene ends were 10 bases for V and 14 bases for J; bases not matched to a gene: 7. Germline V lookup: CDR1 MNHNY, CDR2 SVGAGI (reference sequence). The CDR3 reads CATGTELTF. The DNA for the CDR3 is TGTGCCACCGGGACAGAATTGACCTTC.

This clone was counted between two and nine times. This rearrangement joins TRBV7-9 to TRBJ1-5; D ambiguous. V lost 1 base, J lost 6 bases, and 7 bases lay in between. The germline CDR1 and CDR2 sequences are SEHNR and FQNEAQ (reference sequence). CDR3 length equals 13 residues. The CDR3 sequence: CASSLDQAQPQHF. CDR3 DNA sequence: TGTGCCAGCAGCTTAGATCAGGCTCAGCCCCAGCATTTT.

The gene calls are TRBV28 and TRBJ1-1; the D gene is possibly TRBD1 (5 bases). The germline CDR1 and CDR2 sequences are MDHEN and SYDVKM. The CDR3 contains 13 residues. The germline V and J ends were trimmed by 5 bases and 1 base, with 8 bases remaining between them. CDR3 sequence (DNA): TGTGCCAGCAGTGCGGACACGAACACTGAAGCTTTCTTT. Translated: CASSADTNTEAFF.

The chain joins TRBV6-4 to TRBJ1-1, with a weak D call TRBD1 (6 bases). Germline V gene sequence: CDR1 MRHNA, CDR2 SNTAGT. The CDR3 runs to 16 residues. V was clipped by 0 bases and J by 0 bases, with 11 bases between them. The CDR3 DNA follows: TGTGCCAGCAGTGACTCCCGGGGGGCGATGAACACTGAAGCTTTCTTT. Protein product: CASSDSRGAMNTEAFF.

This clone was seen a single time. The V and J genes are TRBV7-2 and TRBJ2-3, with no clear D. The CDR3 is 15 amino acids. Trimming shortened V by 1 base and J by 1 base, and 9 bases separated the two germline ends. Germline CDR1 SGHTA, CDR2 FQGNSA. DNA for the CDR3: TGTGCCAGCAGCTTAGGGCTGGGCGGCACAGATACGCAGTATTTT. It yields the protein CASSLGLGGTDTQYF.

The CDR3 DNA reads TGTGCCAGCAGGCCTGGGGCTAGCGGTAGCTACTACAATGAGCAGTTCTTC. Its translation is CASRPGASGSYYNEQFF. The chain couples TRBV4-2 to TRBJ2-1; 7 bases fit TRBD2. Germline V lookup: CDR1 LGHNA, CDR2 YNFKEQ. Trimming cost V 6 bases and J 3 bases; bases outside gene matches: 14. The CDR3 loop spans 17 amino acids.

Ten or more counts support this clone. J is TRBJ2-7 and V is TRBV7-9; 8 bases fit TRBD1. After removal of 4 bases from V and 4 bases from J, the junction contained 12 bases not matched to a gene. Germline CDR1 reads SEHNR; CDR2 reads FQNEAQ (reference sequence). The CDR3 has 16 residues. In nucleotides, the CDR3 is TGTGCCAGCAGCTCCTCAATGGGACAGGACGAATACGAGCAGTACTTC. It is translated as CASSSSMGQDEYEQYF.

The chain carries TRBV30 and TRBJ2-5; TRBD2 aligns across 9 bases. Germline values: CDR1 GTSNPN, CDR2 SVGIG (reference sequence). V dropped 5 bases and J dropped 3; count of bases not matched to a gene: 4. The CDR3 length is 13 residues. The CDR3 DNA is TGTGCCTGGCGGCGGGAGGGTGAAGAGACCCAGTACTTC. Its translation is CAWRREGEETQYF.

The chain links TRBV11-2 to TRBJ2-2, with D possibly being TRBD1 (5 bases). The CDR3 consists of 17 residues. Germline lookup yields CDR1 SGHAT and CDR2 FQNNGV. V was cut by 3 bases and J by 2 bases, with 16 bases left in between. The CDR3 DNA sequence: TGTGCCAGCAGCTTCCCCCTGCAAGGGGCAAACACCGGGGAGCTGTTTTTT. It is translated as CASSFPLQGANTGELFF.

This clone was counted a few times. The rearrangement links TRBV29-1 to TRBJ2-5; 8 bases are shared with TRBD2. J gave up 4 bases and V 7 bases, and 11 bases lay outside the gene matches. The length of the CDR3 is 14 residues. From germline, CDR1 is SQVTM and CDR2 ANQGSEA. The CDR3 loop is CSALGLVYRETQYF. In nucleotides, the CDR3 is TGCAGCGCCTTGGGACTAGTATATAGAGAGACCCAGTACTTC. The full variable domain, in which reference TRBV29-1 and TRBJ2-5 provide the parts outside the CDR3, is SAVISQKPSRDICQRGTSLTIQCQVDSQVTMMFWYRQQPGQSLTLIATANQGSEATYESGFVIDKFPISRPNLTFSTLTVSNMSPEDSSIYLCSALGLVYRETQYFGPGTRLLVL.

This clone came up a few times. The chain combines TRBV6-1 with TRBJ1-5; no definite D call. V shed 5 bases and J shed 7 bases, with 6 bases lying between them. Germline values: CDR1 MNHNS, CDR2 SASEGT. The CDR3 is 11 residues long. In DNA, the CDR3 is TGTGCCAGCAGTCTAACGCAGCCCCAGCATTTT. Its protein product is CASSLTQPQHF.